The 21 T cell receptor beta chains below were found in one sample sequenced in a study of blood T cells in healthy people across ages. Primed by a sample-barcoded 5' primer and a J-beta primer mix, a second PCR proceeded for 7 to 11 cycles. TCRdb ran MiXCR on the 5' RACE reads and lists one entry per CDR3 protein. The repertoire includes under 2,000,000 distinct CDR3 sequences, approximately 50% of them detected once, and around 2.1% sits in the top ten. Sequencing used blood. The receptors stem from a woman aged 40-49 years in good health.

This clonotype was observed a handful of times. The rearrangement links TRBV20-1 to TRBJ1-2, with 8 bases identical to TRBD1. The CDR3 spans 12 residues. Germline-derived CDR1 and CDR2 are DFQATT and SNEGSKA (reference sequence). J gave up 7 bases and V 5 bases, and 6 bases lay outside the gene matches. CDR3 region: CSAPTGAFGYTF. For the CDR3, the DNA is TGCAGTGCTCCGACAGGGGCTTTTGGCTACACCTTC.

This clonotype was detected only a few times. This chain connects TRBV2 to TRBJ2-5; D gene unclear. Germline loops: CDR1 SNHLY, CDR2 FYNNEI. With 3 bases removed from V and 1 base from J, the gap between germline ends came to 9 bases. The CDR3 sequence is 14 residues long. The CDR3 spells CASSDSGFQETQYF. The DNA for the CDR3 is TGTGCCAGCAGTGATTCCGGGTTCCAAGAGACCCAGTACTTC. The whole variable domain, filled in from reference TRBV2 and TRBJ2-5, reads EPEVTQTPSHQVTQMGQEVILRCVPISNHLYFYWYRQILGQKVEFLVSFYNNEISEKSEIFDDQFSVERPDGSNFTLKIRSTKLEDSAMYFCASSDSGFQETQYFGPGTRLLVL.

This clonotype came up a few times. The chain recombines TRBV28 with TRBJ2-3, with 10 bases lining up with TRBD2. The germline V gene has CDR1 MDHEN and CDR2 SYDVKM. The CDR3 contains 17 residues. V trimming: 6 bases; J trimming: 0 bases; junction bases outside the gene matches: 9. CDR3 sequence reads: CASRQTSGRSSTDTQYF. CDR3 bases: TGTGCCAGCAGACAGACTAGCGGGCGATCTAGCACAGATACGCAGTATTTT.

This clonotype was recorded once. This sequence joins TRBV7-2 and TRBJ2-3; D tentatively reads TRBD1 or TRBD2 (6 bases each). In germline, CDR1 is SGHTA, CDR2 FQGNSA. The CDR3 length is 12 residues. Trimming took off 10 bases at V and 2 bases at J, with 10 bases between the two ends. The CDR3 region has the DNA TGTGCCACGGGGGCGTTCACAGATACGCAGTATTTT. Its translation: CATGAFTDTQYF.

This chain connects TRBV24-1 to TRBJ2-6; the D is unclear. The CDR3 length is 18 residues. V lost 2 bases and J lost 0, with 13 bases in between. Germline-derived CDR1 and CDR2 are KGHDR and SFDVKD. This CDR3 reads CATSDSARQSSGANVLTF. The DNA for the CDR3 is TGTGCCACCAGTGATTCGGCTCGACAAAGCTCTGGGGCCAACGTCCTGACTTTC.

This rearrangement joins TRBV7-9 to TRBJ2-7, with 8 nucleotides matching TRBD2. This CDR3 region has 16 residues. Germline-derived CDR1 and CDR2 are SEHNR and FQNEAQ (reference sequence). Trimming cost V 5 bases and J 3 bases; bases outside gene matches: 12. As DNA, the CDR3 is TGTGCCAGCAGCCCGAGTCGGGGGGGATGGGGCTACGAGCAGTACTTC. Translation: CASSPSRGGWGYEQYF. The full variable domain, with the rest looked up from reference TRBV7-9 and TRBJ2-7, is DTGVSQNPRHKITKRGQNVTFRCDPISEHNRLYWYRQTLGQGPEFLTYFQNEAQLEKSRLLSDRFSAERPKGSFSTLEIQRTEQGDSAMYLCASSPSRGGWGYEQYFGPGTRLTVT.

The V call is TRBV7-9, the J call TRBJ1-2; the D is unclear. Germline CDR1 is SEHNR and CDR2 is FQNEAQ (reference sequence). V lost 5 bases and J lost 0, with 10 bases in between. The length of the CDR3 is 14 residues. CDR3 protein: CASSRTATNYGYTF. The DNA for the CDR3 is TGTGCCAGCAGCCGGACGGCAACTAACTATGGCTACACCTTC. Based on the CDR3 plus reference TRBV7-9 and TRBJ1-2, the full variable domain is DTGVSQNPRHKITKRGQNVTFRCDPISEHNRLYWYRQTLGQGPEFLTYFQNEAQLEKSRLLSDRFSAERPKGSFSTLEIQRTEQGDSAMYLCASSRTATNYGYTFGSGTRLTVV.

This rearrangement joins TRBV4-1 to TRBJ1-2; D uncertain. V was clipped by 0 bases and J by 2 bases, with 13 bases between them. Germline CDR1 MGHRA, CDR2 YSYEKL. The CDR3 spans 16 residues. The CDR3: CASSQDEADYNYGYTF. The CDR3 nucleotides read TGCGCCAGCAGCCAAGATGAGGCAGACTACAACTATGGCTACACCTTC.

This chain joins TRBV4-2 and TRBJ2-5, with 11 nucleotides matching TRBD2. The J call could be wrong; TRBJ2-7 is a better fit for the DNA end. From germline, CDR1 is LGHNA and CDR2 YNFKEQ. This CDR3 contains 15 residues. The CDR3 region has the DNA TGTGCCAGCAGCCAGGGCCTACTAGCGGGGGACGAGCAGTACTTC. It is translated as CASSQGLLAGDEQYF.

The rearrangement links TRBV10-3 to TRBJ2-3, with 7 positions matching TRBD2. Germline lookup yields CDR1 ENHRY and CDR2 SYGVKD. The CDR3 loop spans 14 amino acids. Unmatched junction bases numbered 5, after V lost 6 bases and J lost 2 bases. CDR3 nucleotides: TGTGCCATCAGCGCGGGGGACCCCACAGATACGCAGTATTTT. This codes for CAISAGDPTDTQYF.

The genes are TRBV7-3 and TRBJ2-3; weak D call: TRBD2 (6 bases). The CDR3 runs to 14 residues. The ends were cut back, 10 bases at V and 4 bases at J, with 18 bases in the middle. Germline values: CDR1 SGHTA, CDR2 FQGTGA. CDR3 region: CATNPGGVSDTQYF. The CDR3 bases are TGTGCCACTAACCCGGGCGGGGTTTCAGATACGCAGTATTTT.

This chain joins TRBV27 and TRBJ1-2; D not resolved. V lost 6 bases and J 8 bases, leaving 16 bases between the germline ends. The germline gives CDR1 MNHEY, CDR2 SMNVEV (reference sequence). The CDR3 has 13 residues. CDR3 sequence (DNA): TGTGCCAGCAGATCTGACACGGTTAAGGGCTACACCTTC. The encoded protein is CASRSDTVKGYTF.

A remark on this clonotype: A junction boundary mismatches the germline segment, possibly from a read error. J is TRBJ2-7 and V is TRBV6-2 or TRBV6-3, with 7 bases matching TRBD2. This CDR3 is built from 17 residues. From germline, CDR1 is MNHEY and CDR2 SVGEGT. CDR3 in DNA: TGCGCCAGCAGTTACGTCCCCAGTGCAGGGACTATCTACGAGCAGTACTTC. Protein product: CASSYVPSAGTIYEQYF.

CDR3 in amino acids: CASSEGGPPETQYF. The CDR3 DNA is TGTGCCAGCAGCGAGGGGGGACCACCAGAGACCCAGTACTTC. The rearrangement links TRBV9 to TRBJ2-5; possibly TRBD1 or TRBD2 for D (6 bases each). CDR3 size: 14 residues. Germline V gene sequence: CDR1 SGDLS, CDR2 YYNGEE. V lost 3 bases to trimming and J lost 4 bases, with 13 bases between them.

This clonotype was seen just once. The chain combines TRBV6-2 or TRBV6-3 with TRBJ2-7, with D possibly matching TRBD1 (5 bases). The germline V gene has CDR1 MNHEY and CDR2 SVGEGT. The CDR3 totals 15 residues. Deletions cut 6 bases from V and 8 bases from J, with 23 bases between. This CDR3 reads CASSNLLYPGFKQYF. CDR3 in DNA: TGTGCCAGCAGCAACCTACTTTATCCAGGGTTCAAGCAGTACTTC.

This clonotype appeared a few times. The rearrangement links TRBV10-3 to TRBJ2-1; the D gene is possibly TRBD2 (5 bases). Trimming pared 9 bases from V and 3 bases from J, leaving 15 bases between. CDR1 is ENHRY, CDR2 SYGVKD, per germline. The CDR3 covers 14 residues. The CDR3 DNA reads as TGTGCCATAACCCCCGGGATAGGCTACAATGAGCAGTTCTTC. Protein product: CAITPGIGYNEQFF.

This chain connects TRBV12-3 or TRBV12-4 to TRBJ1-1, with 9 bases that match TRBD1. The CDR3 is 14 amino acids. V dropped 5 bases and J dropped 4; count of bases not matched to a gene: 5. The CDR3, as DNA: TGTGCCAGCAGTCAACAGGGGGCTCTCACTGAAGCTTTCTTT. This encodes CASSQQGALTEAFF.

This clonotype appeared once. The J gene is TRBJ2-2, the V gene TRBV10-3; 8 positions match TRBD1. CDR3 length: 15 amino acids. Trimming at V came to 5 bases and at J to 5 bases, leaving 7 bases not matched to a gene. Per germline, CDR1 ENHRY and CDR2 SYGVKD. CDR3 in DNA: TGTGCCATCAGTCCAGGGGGCAGCGGGACCGGGGAGCTGTTTTTT. Translated, it gives CAISPGGSGTGELFF.

The rearrangement uses TRBV4-3 and TRBJ1-2, with no clear D. With 0 bases removed from V and 0 bases from J, the gap between germline ends came to 8 bases. The CDR3 has 15 amino acids. Germline V CDR1 and CDR2: LGHNA, YSLEER. The CDR3 reads CASSQDFTANYGYTF. The CDR3 coding sequence is TGCGCCAGCAGCCAAGACTTCACAGCTAACTATGGCTACACCTTC.

The chain has TRBV6-5 and TRBJ1-6; D uncertain. This CDR3 comprises 14 residues. CDR1 is MNHEY, CDR2 SVGAGI, per germline. V lost 2 bases to trimming and J lost 9 bases, with 11 bases between them. The CDR3 region is CASSYKGDTSPLHF. The CDR3 nucleotides are TGTGCCAGCAGTTACAAGGGTGACACTTCACCCCTCCACTTT.

This clonotype has only a few counts. The rearrangement links TRBV15 to TRBJ2-3; 11 nucleotides align to TRBD1. The CDR3 is 16 amino acids. The junction had 7 bases not matched to a gene; V was cut back by 3 bases and J by 5 bases. The germline gives CDR1 LNHNV, CDR2 YYDKDF (reference sequence). CDR3 in amino acids: CATSSPRTGGGDTQYF. The CDR3, as DNA: TGTGCCACCAGCAGCCCTAGGACAGGGGGCGGAGATACGCAGTATTTT.